One and the same sample provided the 20 T cell receptor beta chains below, sequenced in a study of Graves' ophthalmopathy and Graves' hyperthyroidism (dated by TCRdb to 2016 to 2019). The run used an Illumina HiSeq 2000. For repertoire sequencing, the TCR beta CDR3 regions were amplified from RNA transcripts. A first-round RT-PCR used HTBI primers with the Qiagen OneStep RT-PCR kit, followed by a second-round multiplex PCR, size selection and purification. TCRdb reworked the public reads: Q25 trimming with fastp, MiXCR clone assembly, productive beta chains retained. When rows share a CDR3 protein, they turn into one entry using the most common DNA and genes. This sample lists under 250,000 distinct CDR3 sequences; around a fifth were detected once. Roughly 40% of the sample goes to the ten largest clones. Sequenced material: peripheral blood. These receptors came from a woman in her 50s with Graves' ophthalmopathy. Donor details come from another sample of the same person, matched by shared clones.

Many counts were recorded for this clonotype. The chain employs TRBV2 and TRBJ1-1; D perhaps matches TRBD1 (6 bases). Trimming removed 8 bases from V and 5 bases from J, with 15 bases in between. The CDR3 sequence is 13 residues long. The germline V gene encodes CDR1 SNHLY and CDR2 FYNNEI. CDR3 in amino acids: CASRQTGPTEAFF. The CDR3 DNA reads TGTGCCAGCCGGCAGACAGGTCCGACTGAAGCTTTCTTT. The whole variable domain, remainder taken from reference TRBV2 and TRBJ1-1, is EPEVTQTPSHQVTQMGQEVILRCVPISNHLYFYWYRQILGQKVEFLVSFYNNEISEKSEIFDDQFSVERPDGSNFTLKIRSTKLEDSAMYFCASRQTGPTEAFFGQGTRLTVV.

This clonotype was seen at least ten times. The chain joins TRBV12-3 or TRBV12-4 to TRBJ2-7; 11 bases align to TRBD2. The CDR3 is made up of 14 amino acids. With 5 bases clipped from V and 3 bases from J, the junction kept 3 bases outside the gene matches. CDR3 protein: CASSRTSGLYEQYF. CDR3 nucleotide sequence: TGTGCCAGCAGTCGGACTAGCGGGCTCTACGAGCAGTACTTC.

The V call is TRBV7-8, the J call TRBJ2-7; either TRBD1 or TRBD2 may fit D (5 bases each). CDR3 size: 14 residues. V shed 1 base and J shed 6 bases, with 13 bases lying between them. Per germline, CDR1 SGHVS and CDR2 FQNEAQ. The CDR3 DNA sequence: TGTGCCAGCAGCTTAGTTCACTCAGGGACCGAGCAGTACTTC. It yields the protein CASSLVHSGTEQYF.

This clonotype was counted at least ten times. J is TRBJ2-7 and V is TRBV7-6; D remains unclear. The CDR3 length is 12 residues. Germline V gene sequence: CDR1 SGHVS, CDR2 FNYEAQ. The V end lost 1 base, the J end lost 5 bases, and 6 bases lay between the germline ends. The CDR3 DNA is TGTGCCAGCAGCTTAGAAGGAGACGAGCAGTACTTC. Amino acid sequence: CASSLEGDEQYF.

The CDR3 DNA is TGTGCCAGCAGTCCGGCCGGGACCACCTACGAGCAGTACTTC. This sequence encodes CASSPAGTTYEQYF. The V and J genes are TRBV27 and TRBJ2-5; possibly TRBD1 or TRBD2 for D (5 bases each). The end of the DNA is better explained by TRBJ2-7, so the J call may be wrong. Germline values: CDR1 MNHEY, CDR2 SMNVEV (reference sequence). This CDR3 is built from 14 residues.

In its sample, this clonotype was seen many times. The V gene is TRBV2, the J gene TRBJ2-7; TRBD1 is a possible D gene (6 bases). Germline-derived CDR1 and CDR2 are SNHLY and FYNNEI. The CDR3 contains 13 residues. V was cut by 7 bases and J by 2 bases, with 12 bases left in between. The CDR3 region is CASTRTVPYEQYF. The CDR3 DNA reads as TGTGCCAGCACCCGGACAGTTCCCTACGAGCAGTACTTC.

Note on this clonotype: A much larger clone differs from this one at a single base, so this may be a read error. V and J are TRBV18 and TRBJ2-7, with D hard to call. Trimming took 0 bases from V and 3 from J, leaving 9 bases between them. Per germline, CDR1 KGHSH and CDR2 LQKENI. This CDR3 is built from 14 residues. The CDR3 protein is CASSPPNGFYEQYF. CDR3 in DNA: TGTGCCAGCTCACCACCGAACGGGTTCTACGAGCAGTACTTC.

This clonotype was recorded at least ten times. The rearrangement joins TRBV2 to TRBJ1-6, with TRBD1 matching 7 bases. After removal of 5 bases from V and 7 bases from J, the junction contained 8 bases not matched to a gene. CDR1 SNHLY and CDR2 FYNNEI come from the germline V gene. This CDR3 contains 15 residues. The CDR3 bases are TGTGCCAGCAGTCGTTCCGGGACAGCCAATTCACCCCTCCACTTT. It codes for CASSRSGTANSPLHF.

This clonotype appeared many times. V and J are TRBV5-1 and TRBJ2-7; TRBD1 matches at 12 bases. The CDR3 spans 14 residues. Per germline, CDR1 SGHRS and CDR2 YFSETQ. The trim removed 4 bases at V and 5 bases at J, leaving 4 bases unmatched. The CDR3 nucleotides are TGCGCCAGCAGCCCGGGACAGGGGGCGGACGAGCAGTACTTC. Encoded protein: CASSPGQGADEQYF. Filled out from reference TRBV5-1 and TRBJ2-7, the complete variable domain reads KAGVTQTPRYLIKTRGQQVTLSCSPISGHRSVSWYQQTPGQGLQFLFEYFSETQRNKGNFPGRFSGRQFSNSRSEMNVSTLELGDSALYLCASSPGQGADEQYFGPGTRLTVT.

This clonotype was seen more than once but under ten times. V usage is TRBV7-9 and J usage is TRBJ2-7, with TRBD2 matching 11 bases. This CDR3 contains 15 residues. Per germline, CDR1 SEHNR and CDR2 FQNEAQ (reference sequence). V was pared by 1 base and J by 4 bases, with 3 bases of the junction left unmatched. For the CDR3, the DNA is TGTGCCAGCAGCTTAGAGCGACTAGCGGGGTACGAGCAGTACTTC. It encodes CASSLERLAGYEQYF.

The chain carries TRBV5-1 and TRBJ2-5, with 14 bases identical to TRBD2. Germline V gene sequence: CDR1 SGHRS, CDR2 YFSETQ. CDR3 length: 15 residues. V shed 4 bases and J 10 bases; nucleotides not matched to a gene: 9. The CDR3 is CASSHGLAGGVDQYF. CDR3 coding DNA: TGCGCCAGCAGCCACGGACTAGCGGGAGGTGTAGACCAGTACTTC.

This clonotype was counted at least ten times. The chain links TRBV20-1 to TRBJ2-5, with 10 nucleotides matching TRBD1. The CDR3 runs 14 residues. Germline V gives CDR1 DFQATT, CDR2 SNEGSKA (reference sequence). V gave up 5 bases and J gave up 3 bases; unmatched junction bases: 6. CDR3 loop: CSAGPGTGEETQYF. CDR3 DNA: TGCAGTGCTGGGCCCGGGACAGGGGAAGAGACCCAGTACTTC.

Many counts were recorded for this clonotype. The chain combines TRBV12-3 or TRBV12-4 with TRBJ1-5; D unresolved. Between the trimmed V and J ends, which lost 1 base and 0 bases, there was a span of 10 bases. The CDR3 loop spans 16 amino acids. The CDR3 bases are TGTGCCAGCAGTTTAGGGCAGTTTCATAGCAATCAGCCCCAGCATTTT. Its translation: CASSLGQFHSNQPQHF.

This clonotype was found many times. The gene calls are TRBV11-2 and TRBJ2-5; D might be TRBD2 (5 bases). The germline V and J ends were trimmed by 5 bases and 4 bases, with 17 bases remaining between them. The CDR3 contains 15 residues. Germline values: CDR1 SGHAT, CDR2 FQNNGV. CDR3 amino acids: CASSGARGFGETQYF. The CDR3 DNA reads TGTGCCAGCAGCGGTGCAAGAGGGTTCGGAGAGACCCAGTACTTC.

The chain is built from TRBV6-5 and TRBJ1-1; D remains ambiguous. Germline CDR1 reads MNHEY; CDR2 reads SVGAGI. V dropped 2 bases and J dropped 10 bases, with 14 bases sitting between them. The CDR3 has 13 amino acids. The CDR3 region is CASSYVTAGRAFF. The CDR3 nucleotides are TGTGCCAGCAGTTACGTGACGGCGGGAAGAGCTTTCTTT.

This clonotype was observed a few times. The V gene is TRBV12-3 or TRBV12-4, the J gene TRBJ1-3; D may be TRBD1 (5 bases). The V and J ends lost 7 bases and 7 bases respectively, with 23 bases between them. The CDR3 totals 16 residues. The CDR3 loop is CASTQRGIGSGNTIYF. In DNA form, the CDR3 reads TGTGCCAGCACCCAAAGGGGTATTGGAAGCGGCAACACCATATATTTT.

There are many counts of this clonotype. This sequence joins TRBV2 and TRBJ2-2; 9 nucleotides match TRBD1. The V gene's germline CDR1 is SNHLY and CDR2 FYNNEI. The CDR3 is 15 residues long. J was trimmed by 6 bases and V by 6 bases; bases with no gene match: 8. CDR3 amino acids: CASRAGTGKAGELFF. CDR3 DNA sequence: TGTGCCAGCAGGGCTGGGACAGGGAAGGCCGGGGAGCTGTTTTTT. Combining the CDR3 with reference TRBV2 and TRBJ2-2 gives the whole variable domain EPEVTQTPSHQVTQMGQEVILRCVPISNHLYFYWYRQILGQKVEFLVSFYNNEISEKSEIFDDQFSVERPDGSNFTLKIRSTKLEDSAMYFCASRAGTGKAGELFFGEGSRLTVL.

This clonotype was observed many times. The chain recombines TRBV19 with TRBJ1-5, with TRBD1 matching 11 bases. CDR1 is LNHDA and CDR2 is SQIVND in the germline V gene (reference sequence). The CDR3 is 15 amino acids. Trimming cost V 5 bases and J 7 bases; bases outside gene matches: 7. CDR3 bases: TGTGCCAGTAGTGTTATGGGACAGGGGGTCCAGCCCCAGCATTTT. Protein product: CASSVMGQGVQPQHF.

Comments on this clonotype: A junction end diverges from the germline sequence, so it may reflect a read error. V and J are TRBV6-1 and TRBJ2-7, with 9 bases identical to TRBD2. Germline V gene lookup returns CDR1 MNHNS and CDR2 SASEGT. The CDR3 sequence is 14 residues long. The CDR3 DNA reads as TGTGCCAGCAGTCAGCGGGAGGCCCTCTCCGAGCAGTATTTC. It encodes CASSQREALSEQYF.

This sequence joins TRBV5-1 and TRBJ2-2; D is uncertain. The CDR3 is 15 amino acids. Germline loops: CDR1 SGHRS, CDR2 YFSETQ. The germline V and J ends were trimmed by 0 bases and 1 base, with 7 bases remaining between them. The CDR3 loop is CASSLAIQNTGELFF. DNA for the CDR3: TGCGCCAGCAGCTTGGCCATACAGAACACCGGGGAGCTGTTTTTT.